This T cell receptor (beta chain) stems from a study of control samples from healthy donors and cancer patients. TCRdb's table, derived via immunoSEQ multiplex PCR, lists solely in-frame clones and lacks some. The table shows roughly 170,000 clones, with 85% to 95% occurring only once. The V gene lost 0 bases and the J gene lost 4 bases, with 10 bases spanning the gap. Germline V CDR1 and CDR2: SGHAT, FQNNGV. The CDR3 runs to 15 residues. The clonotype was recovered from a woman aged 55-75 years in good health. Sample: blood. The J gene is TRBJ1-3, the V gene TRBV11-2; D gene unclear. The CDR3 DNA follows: TGTGCCAGCAGCTTAGATCTGGGAAGGGGAAACACCATATATTTT. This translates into CASSLDLGRGNTIYF.